The clone carrying this TCR beta chain was detected ten times or more. The sample is drawn from a study of identical twins. The ends lost 0 bases at V and 5 bases at J; junction bases unmatched: 4. Germline CDR1 SEHNR, CDR2 FQNEAQ (reference sequence). CDR3 length: 15 residues. TCRdb called the 5' RACE reads again in MiXCR, with one record for every CDR3 protein. This sample has hundreds of thousands of distinct CDR3 sequences, with approximately 13% found just once. The sample was also reused in another study, on yellow fever vaccine responses in identical twins.

The receptor's source is a woman aged 18 to 35 in good health. Sequencing used CD8+ T cells sorted from blood. The rearrangement joins TRBV7-9 to TRBJ2-1, with TRBD2 matching over 7 bases. Here the CDR3 reads CASSLASGYNNEQFF. CDR3 sequence (DNA): TGTGCCAGCAGCTTAGCTAGCGGGTATAACAATGAGCAGTTCTTC. The full variable domain, in which reference TRBV7-9 and TRBJ2-1 provide the parts outside the CDR3, is DTGVSQNPRHKITKRGQNVTFRCDPISEHNRLYWYRQTLGQGPEFLTYFQNEAQLEKSRLLSDRFSAERPKGSFSTLEIQRTEQGDSAMYLCASSLASGYNNEQFFGPGTRLTVL.